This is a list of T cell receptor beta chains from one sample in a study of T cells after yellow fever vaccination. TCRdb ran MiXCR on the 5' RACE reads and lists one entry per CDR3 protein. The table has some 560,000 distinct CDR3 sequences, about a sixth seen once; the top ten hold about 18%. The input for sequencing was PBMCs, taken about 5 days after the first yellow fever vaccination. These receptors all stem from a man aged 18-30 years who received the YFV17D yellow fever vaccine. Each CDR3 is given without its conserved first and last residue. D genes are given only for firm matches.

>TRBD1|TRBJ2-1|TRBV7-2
ASSLDRGTFNEQF
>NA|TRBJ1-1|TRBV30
AWSALTGSSTEAF
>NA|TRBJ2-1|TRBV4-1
ASSPEGLDNNEQF
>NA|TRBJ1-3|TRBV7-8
ASEDGSLGNTIY
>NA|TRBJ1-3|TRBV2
ASSWTRGNTIY
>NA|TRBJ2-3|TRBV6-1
ASSEEASSSTDTQY
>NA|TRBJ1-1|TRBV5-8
ASSFRRFTEAF
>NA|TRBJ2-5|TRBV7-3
ASSLDRTTTQY
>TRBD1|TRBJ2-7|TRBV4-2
ASSQEGQVSYEQY
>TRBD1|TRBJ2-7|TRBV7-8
ASSLEVTGGDVYEQY
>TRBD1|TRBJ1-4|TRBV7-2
ASSLHRGNEKLF
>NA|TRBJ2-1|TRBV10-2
ASTLSGSSYNEQF
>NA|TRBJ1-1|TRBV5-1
ASSPTPRNTEAF
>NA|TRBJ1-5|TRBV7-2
ASSLLGRTDQPQH
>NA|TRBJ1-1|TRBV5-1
ASSFGQTETEAF
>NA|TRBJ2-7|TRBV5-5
ASSFRDEQY
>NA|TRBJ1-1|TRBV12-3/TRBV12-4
ASRSEGLTEAF
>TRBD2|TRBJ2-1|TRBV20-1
SAGLRLATYNEQF
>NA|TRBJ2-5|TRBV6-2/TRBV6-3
ASSLYGPPSETQY
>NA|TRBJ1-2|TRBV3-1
ASSQETGHT
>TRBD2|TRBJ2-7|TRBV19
ASSAPLAGADSYEQY
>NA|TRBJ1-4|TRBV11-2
ASSLSATNEKLF
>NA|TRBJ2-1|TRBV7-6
ASSVLGSIKGNEQF
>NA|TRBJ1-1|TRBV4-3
ASSQEGAGAKAF
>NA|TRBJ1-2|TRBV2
ASRGEGLSYGYT
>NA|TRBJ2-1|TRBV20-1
SASLAEPYRPEF
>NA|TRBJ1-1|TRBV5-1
ASSLGRGLAEAF
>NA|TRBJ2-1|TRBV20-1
SASRSLTDNEQF
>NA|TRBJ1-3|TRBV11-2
ASSQSPRNTIY